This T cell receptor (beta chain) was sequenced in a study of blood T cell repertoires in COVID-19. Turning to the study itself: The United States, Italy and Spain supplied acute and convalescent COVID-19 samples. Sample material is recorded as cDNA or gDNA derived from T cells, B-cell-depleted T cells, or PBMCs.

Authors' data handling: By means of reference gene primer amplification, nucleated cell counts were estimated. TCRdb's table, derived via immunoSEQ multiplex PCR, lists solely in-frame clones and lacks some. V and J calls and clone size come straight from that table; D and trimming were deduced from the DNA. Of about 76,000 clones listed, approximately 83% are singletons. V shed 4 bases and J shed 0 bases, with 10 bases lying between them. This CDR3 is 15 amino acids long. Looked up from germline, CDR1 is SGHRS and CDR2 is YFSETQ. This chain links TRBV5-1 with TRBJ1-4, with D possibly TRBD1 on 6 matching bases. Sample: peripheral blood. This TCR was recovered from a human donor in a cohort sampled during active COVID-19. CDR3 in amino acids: CASSPRDTTNEKLFF. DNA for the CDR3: TGCGCCAGCAGCCCCAGGGACACAACTAATGAAAAACTGTTTTTT.